This T cell receptor beta chain was found in a study of cytomegalovirus exposure and HLA in healthy donors. The study, taken as a whole, reports: A classifier reportedly called cytomegalovirus status with high sensitivity and specificity. The investigators catalogued 150 to 200 TCR beta chains as cytomegalovirus-associated.

CDR1 LNHDA and CDR2 SQIVND come from the germline V gene (reference sequence). The CDR3 is 15 amino acids. After removal of 5 bases from V and 0 bases from J, the junction contained 5 bases not matched to a gene. Only one count was recorded for this clone. Antigen: not known. The study drew the donors from its approximately 110-subject validation cohort, separate from the 666-subject first cohort. Sequenced by immunoSEQ multiplex PCR; TCRdb stores in-frame clones only, minus some. The sample consists of roughly 150,000 clones, about 90% of them appearing once. The chain uses TRBV19 and TRBJ1-2; 8 bases align to TRBD1. Sequencing was performed on PBMCs. The sequence derives from a woman aged 25 to 39 in good health and CMV-seronegative. CDR3 DNA: TGTGCCAGTAGTGGGACAGGTCCTCCTAACTATGGCTACACCTTC. Its protein product is CASSGTGPPNYGYTF. The variable domain in full, with the rest retrieved from reference TRBV19 and TRBJ1-2, is DGGITQSPKYLFRKEGQNVTLSCEQNLNHDAMYWYRQDPGQGLRLIYYSQIVNDFQKGDIAEGYSVSREKKESFPLTVTSAQKNPTAFYLCASSGTGPPNYGYTFGSGTRLTVV.